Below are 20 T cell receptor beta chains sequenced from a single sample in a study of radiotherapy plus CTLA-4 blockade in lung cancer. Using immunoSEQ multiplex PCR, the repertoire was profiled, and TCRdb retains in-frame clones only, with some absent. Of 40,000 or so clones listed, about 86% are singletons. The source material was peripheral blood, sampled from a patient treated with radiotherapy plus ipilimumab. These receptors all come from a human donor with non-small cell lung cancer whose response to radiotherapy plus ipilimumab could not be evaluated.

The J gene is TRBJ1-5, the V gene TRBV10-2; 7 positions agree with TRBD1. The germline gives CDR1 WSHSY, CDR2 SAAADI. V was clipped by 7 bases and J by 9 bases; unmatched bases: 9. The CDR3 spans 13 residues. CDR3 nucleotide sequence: TGCGCCAGCACCCAGGACAGGTTCGGGCCCCAGCATTTT. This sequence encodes CASTQDRFGPQHF.

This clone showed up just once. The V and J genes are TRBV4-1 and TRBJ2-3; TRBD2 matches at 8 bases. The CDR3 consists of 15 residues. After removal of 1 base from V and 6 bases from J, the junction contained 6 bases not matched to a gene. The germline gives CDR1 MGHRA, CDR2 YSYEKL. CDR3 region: CASSQVERGTDTQYF. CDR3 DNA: TGCGCCAGCAGCCAAGTGGAGCGGGGGACGGATACGCAGTATTTT.

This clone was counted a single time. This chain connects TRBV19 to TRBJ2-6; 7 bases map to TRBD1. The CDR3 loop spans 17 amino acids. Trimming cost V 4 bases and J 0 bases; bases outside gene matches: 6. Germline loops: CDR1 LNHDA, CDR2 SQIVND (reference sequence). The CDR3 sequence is CASSTPGQISGANVLTF. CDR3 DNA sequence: TGTGCCAGTAGTACACCGGGACAGATCTCTGGGGCCAACGTCCTGACTTTC.

The DNA of the CDR3 is TGTGCCAGCAGCTTGGTGGGGTTGCGGGGGGAGACCCAGTACTTC. It codes for CASSLVGLRGETQYF. This chain links TRBV7-9 with TRBJ2-5; 7 positions match TRBD2. The CDR3 length is 15 residues. V was pared by 3 bases and J by 5 bases, with 9 bases of the junction left unmatched. Germline loops: CDR1 SEHNR, CDR2 FQNEAQ (reference sequence).

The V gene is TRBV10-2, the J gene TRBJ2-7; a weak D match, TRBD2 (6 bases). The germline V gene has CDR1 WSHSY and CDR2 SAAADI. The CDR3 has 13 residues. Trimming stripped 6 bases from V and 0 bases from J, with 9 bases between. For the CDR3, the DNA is TGCGCCAGCAGGGGGGGATACTCCTACGAGCAGTACTTC. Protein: CASRGGYSYEQYF.

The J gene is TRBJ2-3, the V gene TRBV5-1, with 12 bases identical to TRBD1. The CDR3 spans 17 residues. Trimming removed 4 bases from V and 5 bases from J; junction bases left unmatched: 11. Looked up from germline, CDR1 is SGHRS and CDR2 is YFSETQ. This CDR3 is CASSQGTGGAVKDTQYF. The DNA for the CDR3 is TGCGCCAGCAGCCAGGGGACAGGGGGCGCGGTAAAAGATACGCAGTATTTT. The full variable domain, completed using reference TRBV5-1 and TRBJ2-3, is KAGVTQTPRYLIKTRGQQVTLSCSPISGHRSVSWYQQTPGQGLQFLFEYFSETQRNKGNFPGRFSGRQFSNSRSEMNVSTLELGDSALYLCASSQGTGGAVKDTQYFGPGTRLTVL.

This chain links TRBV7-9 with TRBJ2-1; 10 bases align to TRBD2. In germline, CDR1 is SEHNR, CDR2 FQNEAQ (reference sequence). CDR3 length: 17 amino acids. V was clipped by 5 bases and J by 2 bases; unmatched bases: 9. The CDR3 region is CASSRPLAGVPYNEQFF. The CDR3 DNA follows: TGTGCCAGCAGCCGTCCCCTAGCGGGAGTCCCCTACAATGAGCAGTTCTTC.

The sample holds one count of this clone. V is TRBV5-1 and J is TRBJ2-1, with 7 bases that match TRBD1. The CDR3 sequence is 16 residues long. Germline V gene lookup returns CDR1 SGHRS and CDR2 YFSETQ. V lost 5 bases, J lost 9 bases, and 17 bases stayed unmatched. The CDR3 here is CASSPTPGQLGGEQFF. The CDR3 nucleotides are TGCGCCAGCAGTCCAACCCCGGGACAGCTGGGCGGTGAGCAGTTCTTC. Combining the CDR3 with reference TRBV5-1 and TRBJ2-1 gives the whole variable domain KAGVTQTPRYLIKTRGQQVTLSCSPISGHRSVSWYQQTPGQGLQFLFEYFSETQRNKGNFPGRFSGRQFSNSRSEMNVSTLELGDSALYLCASSPTPGQLGGEQFFGPGTRLTVL.

CDR3 amino acids: CASSEFVTVRLENEQFF. As DNA, the CDR3 is TGTGCCAGCAGTGAATTCGTAACAGTCCGACTAGAGAATGAGCAGTTCTTC. J is TRBJ2-1 and V is TRBV2, with D possibly matching TRBD2 (6 bases). V gave up 2 bases and J gave up 7 bases, with 21 bases separating them. The germline V gene encodes CDR1 SNHLY and CDR2 FYNNEI. The CDR3 loop spans 17 amino acids.

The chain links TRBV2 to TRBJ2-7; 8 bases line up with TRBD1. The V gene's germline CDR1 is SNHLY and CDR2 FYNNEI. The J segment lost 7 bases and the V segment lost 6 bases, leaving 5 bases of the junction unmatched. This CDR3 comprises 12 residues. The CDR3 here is CASSSDRGEQYF. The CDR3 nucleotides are TGTGCCAGCAGCTCCGACAGGGGTGAGCAGTACTTC.

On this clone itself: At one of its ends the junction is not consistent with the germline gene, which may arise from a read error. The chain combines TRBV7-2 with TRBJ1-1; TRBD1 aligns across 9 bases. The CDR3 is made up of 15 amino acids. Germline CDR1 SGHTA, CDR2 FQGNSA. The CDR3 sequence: CASNLNRGRGTEAFF. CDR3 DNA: TGTGCCAGCAACTTAAACAGGGGGCGCGGAACTGAAGCTTTCTTT.

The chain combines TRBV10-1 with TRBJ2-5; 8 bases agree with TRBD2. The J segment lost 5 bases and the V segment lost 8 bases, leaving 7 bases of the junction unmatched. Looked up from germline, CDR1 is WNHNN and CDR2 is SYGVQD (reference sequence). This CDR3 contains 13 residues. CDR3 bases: TGCGCCAGCGGAGCGGGGGCAGGGGAGACCCAGTACTTC. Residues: CASGAGAGETQYF.

CDR3 nucleotides: TGTGCCAGCAGCTCCGGTAGGGGAGGCTCCTATAATTCACCCCTCCACTTT. It translates to CASSSGRGGSYNSPLHF. The chain carries TRBV5-4 and TRBJ1-6; weak D call: TRBD1 (5 bases). Looked up from germline, CDR1 is SGHNT and CDR2 is YYREEE (reference sequence). CDR3 length: 17 residues. V shed 3 bases and J shed 0 bases, with 13 bases lying between them.

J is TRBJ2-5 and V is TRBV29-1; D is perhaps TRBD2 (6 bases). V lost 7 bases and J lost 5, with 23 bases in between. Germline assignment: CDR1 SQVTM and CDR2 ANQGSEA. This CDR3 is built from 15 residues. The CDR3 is CSARLPLASGETQYF. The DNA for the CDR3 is TGCAGCGCCCGACTCCCGCTAGCGTCCGGGGAGACCCAGTACTTC.

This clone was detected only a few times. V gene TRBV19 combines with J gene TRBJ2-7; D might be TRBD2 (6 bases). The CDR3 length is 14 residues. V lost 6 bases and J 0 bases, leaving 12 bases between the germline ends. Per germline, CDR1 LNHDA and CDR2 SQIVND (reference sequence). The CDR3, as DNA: TGTGCCAGTAGCCGCATGGGGGGCTCCTACGAGCAGTACTTC. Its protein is CASSRMGGSYEQYF.

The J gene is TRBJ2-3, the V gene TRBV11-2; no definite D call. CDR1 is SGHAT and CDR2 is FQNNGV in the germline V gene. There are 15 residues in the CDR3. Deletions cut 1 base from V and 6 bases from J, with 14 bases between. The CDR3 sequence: CASSLGSHPLDTQYF. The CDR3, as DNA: TGTGCCAGCAGCTTAGGAAGCCACCCGCTCGATACGCAGTATTTT.

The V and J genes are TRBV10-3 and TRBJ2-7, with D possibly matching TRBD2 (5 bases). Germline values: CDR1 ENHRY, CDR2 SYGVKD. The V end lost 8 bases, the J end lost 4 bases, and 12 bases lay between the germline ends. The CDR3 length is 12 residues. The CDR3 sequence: CAIRAGAYEQYF. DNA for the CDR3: TGTGCCATCCGGGCGGGCGCTTACGAGCAGTACTTC.

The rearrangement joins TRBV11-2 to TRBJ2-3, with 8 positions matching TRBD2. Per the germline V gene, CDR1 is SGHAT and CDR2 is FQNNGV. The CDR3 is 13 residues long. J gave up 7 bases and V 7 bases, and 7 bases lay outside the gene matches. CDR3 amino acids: CASTPGGGYTQYF. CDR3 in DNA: TGTGCCAGCACCCCCGGGGGGGGGTATACGCAGTATTTT.

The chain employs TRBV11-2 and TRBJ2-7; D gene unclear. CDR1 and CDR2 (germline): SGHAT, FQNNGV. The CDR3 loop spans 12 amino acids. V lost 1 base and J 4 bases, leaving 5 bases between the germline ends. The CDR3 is CASSLAGYEQYF. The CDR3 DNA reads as TGTGCCAGCAGCTTAGCCGGTTACGAGCAGTACTTC.

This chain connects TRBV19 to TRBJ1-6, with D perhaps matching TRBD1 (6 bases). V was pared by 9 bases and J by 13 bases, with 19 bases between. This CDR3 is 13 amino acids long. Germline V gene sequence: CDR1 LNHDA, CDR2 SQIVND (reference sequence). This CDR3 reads CASRPDSLGPLHF. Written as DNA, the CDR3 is TGTGCCAGCCGCCCGGACAGTCTCGGGCCCCTCCACTTT. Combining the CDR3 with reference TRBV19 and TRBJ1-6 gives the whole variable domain DGGITQSPKYLFRKEGQNVTLSCEQNLNHDAMYWYRQDPGQGLRLIYYSQIVNDFQKGDIAEGYSVSREKKESFPLTVTSAQKNPTAFYLCASRPDSLGPLHFGNGTRLTVT.